This TCR beta chain was identified during a study of vaccination and CD4 T cells after COVID-19. The wider study: Participants received two doses of either BNT162b2 or mRNA-1273 vaccine. Control cultures received a CEFX pool, an HIV-1 Nef pool, or no peptide. Stimulation used overlapping spike peptides from SARS-CoV-2, HCoV-NL63, HCoV-OC43 and HCoV-229E.

At the Johns Hopkins FTIC core, DNA taken from cultured CD4+ T cells was sequenced by way of the Oncomine TCR Beta short-read assay. The authors extracted genomic DNA from cultured CD4+ T cells. TCRdb called the PCR reads again in MiXCR, with one record for every CDR3 protein. The sample contains about 10,000 distinct CDR3 sequences, 35% of which appear only once. Treatment reported: approximately 10-day PBMC culture with coronavirus spike peptide pools or control peptides (ViraFEST assay). Those CD4+ T cells from the unexposed donor predate the COVID-19 pandemic (2011-2018). Cell culture was performed with more than 1.5 million PBMCs per well in the presence of approximately 10 IU/ml IL-2 and around 9 ug/ml peptide pools. Worth noting for this clonotype: Antigen: not known.

The sequence was collected from a human donor in good health. What was sequenced was CD4+ T cells from blood, cultured in vitro.

Here the CDR3 reads CASSQPGLANEQFF. The DNA of the CDR3 is TGTGCCAGCAGCCAACCGGGACTAGCGAATGAGCAGTTCTTC. The chain uses TRBV7-3 and TRBJ2-1; 10 nucleotides align to TRBD2. CDR1 is SGHTA, CDR2 FQGTGA, per germline. Germline trimming cut 5 bases from V and 7 bases from J; bases unmatched to any gene: 5. The CDR3 is 14 residues long.